This T cell receptor beta chain was sequenced in a study of vaccination and CD4 T cells after COVID-19. Researchers used the Oncomine TCR Beta short-read assay to sequence DNA from cultured CD4+ T cells. One entry per CDR3 protein, called by TCRdb with MiXCR from the PCR reads. The sample lists some 16,000 distinct CDR3 sequences; around 53% were seen once. V was cut by 3 bases and J by 2 bases, with 8 bases left in between. The CDR3 extends over 14 amino acids. Per germline, CDR1 LGHNA and CDR2 YSLEER. The treatment is: roughly 10-day PBMC culture with coronavirus spike peptide pools or control peptides (ViraFEST assay). In regard to this clonotype: What it binds is not known.

The rearrangement links TRBV4-3 to TRBJ1-3; D uncertain. The clonotype comes from a human donor who had recovered from COVID-19. The sequencing sample was made of CD4+ T cells from blood, cultured in vitro. The CDR3 loop is CASSHTPPGNTIYF. The DNA for the CDR3 is TGCGCCAGCAGCCACACACCCCCTGGAAACACCATATATTTT.